The clone carrying this TCR beta chain is labeled medium-sized. This record comes from a study of OX40 agonist ivuxolimab in advanced cancers. CDR1 and CDR2 (germline): LGHNA, YSLEER. Trimming removed 0 bases from V and 0 bases from J, with 6 bases in between. This CDR3 is built from 16 residues. The data were produced by immunoSEQ multiplex PCR, yet TCRdb's version contains in-frame clones alone and is incomplete. The sample has about 26,000 clones; roughly 90% are singletons. Source: CD4+ or CD8+ T cells sorted from blood, taken in a trial of the OX40 agonist ivuxolimab. The rearrangement joins TRBV4-3 to TRBJ2-6, with D hard to call. This clonotype was obtained from an adult with an advanced solid tumor such as melanoma, head and neck, liver or kidney cancer. The CDR3 loop reads CASSQDLFSGANVLTF. The CDR3 DNA reads TGCGCCAGCAGCCAAGATCTGTTCTCTGGGGCCAACGTCCTGACTTTC.